These 25 T cell receptor beta chains were all obtained from the same sample, sequenced in a study of blood T cell repertoires in COVID-19. This table comes from immunoSEQ multiplex PCR, and its TCRdb copy is limited to in-frame clones, with some not included. The table lists approximately 250,000 clones, 75% to 90% of them singletons. Sequencing was performed on peripheral blood. These receptors were collected from a woman in her seventies with COVID-19, enrolled during active disease.

This chain uses TRBV27 with TRBJ1-2; unclear D gene. CDR3 size: 14 residues. Germline V gene lookup returns CDR1 MNHEY and CDR2 SMNVEV (reference sequence). Trimming left V 3 bases short and J 5 bases short, with 13 bases between. Here the CDR3 reads CASSLWAGSYGYTF. For the CDR3, the DNA is TGTGCCAGCAGTTTGTGGGCAGGTTCATATGGCTACACCTTC.

The rearrangement joins TRBV19 to TRBJ1-6; tentatively, D is TRBD1 (6 bases). The CDR3 sequence is 16 residues long. Trimming took 2 bases from V and 2 from J, leaving 10 bases between them. In germline, CDR1 is LNHDA, CDR2 SQIVND (reference sequence). The CDR3 here is CASSIRGDTYNSPLHF. The CDR3 nucleotides are TGTGCCAGTAGTATACGAGGGGACACCTATAATTCACCCCTCCACTTT.

The V gene is TRBV7-2, the J gene TRBJ2-3; 8 nucleotides align to TRBD2. CDR1 is SGHTA, CDR2 FQGNSA, per germline. The ends lost 1 base at V and 2 bases at J; junction bases unmatched: 2. CDR3 length: 15 residues. In DNA form, the CDR3 reads TGTGCCAGCAGCTTAGTGCGGGGGGCCACAGATACGCAGTATTTT. This translates into CASSLVRGATDTQYF.

The gene calls are TRBV7-2 and TRBJ2-1; TRBD2 matches at 9 bases. J lost 6 bases, V lost 4 bases, and 7 bases had no gene match. Germline loops: CDR1 SGHTA, CDR2 FQGNSA. The CDR3 sequence is 15 residues long. CDR3 in DNA: TGTGCCAGCAGCTATGGGCTAGCGGGGTCCAATGAGCAGTTCTTC. Its protein product is CASSYGLAGSNEQFF.

The chain carries TRBV12-3 or TRBV12-4 and TRBJ1-2; TRBD1 aligns across 7 bases. The V gene end was trimmed by 5 bases and the J gene end by 4 bases; junction bases not matched to a gene: 4. The CDR3 length is 13 residues. The CDR3 protein is CASSRQGTYGYTF. Here the CDR3 DNA reads TGTGCCAGCAGTCGACAGGGTACCTATGGCTACACCTTC.

The chain carries TRBV5-4 and TRBJ2-3, with 9 bases identical to TRBD2. J was trimmed by 5 bases and V by 4 bases; bases with no gene match: 14. The CDR3 has 17 amino acids. CDR1 is SGHNT and CDR2 is YYREEE in the germline V gene (reference sequence). This CDR3 is CASSPRGGEVSGDTQYF. The CDR3 bases are TGTGCCAGCAGCCCCCGCGGGGGGGAGGTCTCGGGAGATACGCAGTATTTT.

The V and J genes are TRBV10-1 and TRBJ2-5; D unresolved. The germline V gene encodes CDR1 WNHNN and CDR2 SYGVQD (reference sequence). Between the trimmed V and J ends, which lost 0 bases and 2 bases, there was a span of 10 bases. The CDR3 runs 15 residues. DNA of the CDR3: TGCGCCAGCAGTGAGTCGCTTGGAGCTCAAGAGACCCAGTACTTC. Translating gives CASSESLGAQETQYF.

The chain carries TRBV5-6 and TRBJ2-3; 8 positions match TRBD2. This CDR3 comprises 14 residues. CDR1 and CDR2 (germline): SGHDT, YYEEEE. Losses at the gene ends were 4 bases for V and 5 bases for J; bases not matched to a gene: 6. DNA for the CDR3: TGTGCCAGCAGCCCGGGACTAGGAGTAGATACGCAGTATTTT. Amino acids: CASSPGLGVDTQYF.

DNA of the CDR3: TGTGCCAGCGGCGAGGCTGGGGCCAACGTCCTGACTTTC. Translated: CASGEAGANVLTF. V gene TRBV2 combines with J gene TRBJ2-6, with unresolved D. The V end lost 8 bases, the J end lost 2 bases, and 7 bases lay between the germline ends. The CDR3 is 13 residues long. The germline V gene encodes CDR1 SNHLY and CDR2 FYNNEI.

The chain joins TRBV5-6 to TRBJ1-5; TRBD1 matches 7 bases. Germline V gene sequence: CDR1 SGHDT, CDR2 YYEEEE. With V trimmed by 5 bases and J by 1 base, 9 bases remained unmatched. The CDR3 totals 16 residues. Here the CDR3 DNA reads TGTGCCAGCAGTGACAGGGTCGGTTTCAGCAATCAGCCCCAGCATTTT. It is translated as CASSDRVGFSNQPQHF.

This chain links TRBV11-2 with TRBJ2-1; TRBD2 is a possible D gene (6 bases). Germline V gives CDR1 SGHAT, CDR2 FQNNGV. This CDR3 comprises 17 residues. Trimming left V 5 bases short and J 3 bases short, with 20 bases between. CDR3 coding DNA: TGTGCCAGCAGCCCCCCCTTGCAGTCGGGGGTCTACAATGAGCAGTTCTTC. This codes for CASSPPLQSGVYNEQFF.

J is TRBJ1-1 and V is TRBV6-1; perhaps TRBD1 as D (6 bases). The CDR3 is 15 residues long. In germline, CDR1 is MNHNS, CDR2 SASEGT. Trimming cost V 2 bases and J 0 bases, with 10 bases left between them. CDR3 DNA sequence: TGTGCCAGCAGTGAACAGGGGCCTATGAACACTGAAGCTTTCTTT. It specifies CASSEQGPMNTEAFF.

This clone was counted between two and nine times. The same CDR3 arises from other DNA sequences in this sample as well. This chain uses TRBV11-3 with TRBJ1-3, with D unresolved. Trimming stripped 5 bases from V and 0 bases from J, with 8 bases between. Germline CDR1 SGHNT, CDR2 YENEEA. The CDR3 runs to 14 residues. The CDR3 bases are TGTGCCAGCAGCCATCGGGACTCTGGAAACACCATATATTTT. Translating it yields CASSHRDSGNTIYF.

The V call is TRBV6-9, the J call TRBJ1-6; D gene ambiguous. The CDR3 covers 12 residues. V gave up 0 bases and J gave up 10 bases, with 4 bases separating them. Germline values: CDR1 MNHGY, CDR2 SVAAGI. The CDR3 loop is CASSYSASPLHF. In nucleotides, the CDR3 is TGTGCCAGCAGTTATTCGGCCTCACCCCTCCACTTT.

Of note for this clone: The same CDR3 also results from other DNA sequences found in this sample. V usage is TRBV4-3 and J usage is TRBJ1-2; D possibly corresponds to TRBD1 (5 bases). V lost 0 bases and J lost 5, with 7 bases in between. This CDR3 spans 13 amino acids. Germline values: CDR1 LGHNA, CDR2 YSLEER. The CDR3 protein is CASSQEGGYGYTF. Here the CDR3 DNA reads TGCGCCAGCAGCCAAGAGGGGGGGTATGGCTACACCTTC.

This sequence joins TRBV5-1 and TRBJ2-5; TRBD2 might be the D (5 bases). The V gene lost 6 bases and the J gene lost 4 bases, with 13 bases spanning the gap. CDR3 size: 13 residues. Germline V gene sequence: CDR1 SGHRS, CDR2 YFSETQ. The CDR3 reads CASKRAGRETQYF. DNA of the CDR3: TGCGCCAGCAAGAGGGCGGGTCGAGAGACCCAGTACTTC.

The chain carries TRBV12-5 and TRBJ2-7; 11 bases align to TRBD1. The CDR3 runs to 14 residues. Germline CDR1 is LGHNT and CDR2 is FRNRAP. V gave up 4 bases and J gave up 4 bases; unmatched junction bases: 3. In nucleotides, the CDR3 is TGTGCTAGTGGTTCGGACAGGGGGCAATACGAGCAGTACTTC. It encodes CASGSDRGQYEQYF.

The genes are TRBV5-1 and TRBJ1-1, with D unclear. The CDR3 loop spans 14 amino acids. V was pared by 4 bases and J by 0 bases, with 10 bases between. Germline CDR1 and CDR2: SGHRS and YFSETQ. In nucleotides, the CDR3 is TGCGCCAGCAGCCCCTTGTCTGTGAACACTGAAGCTTTCTTT. Protein product: CASSPLSVNTEAFF.

The V gene is TRBV21-1, the J gene TRBJ1-1. TRBV21-1 is classified as a pseudogene. The CDR3 has 14 residues. The CDR3 DNA sequence: TGTGCCAGCAGCCTCATCGGGGGGGAAACTGAAGCTTTCTTT. This gives the protein CASSLIGGETEAFF.

This clone was recorded many times. The chain carries TRBV14 and TRBJ2-7; D is uncertain. The germline V gene encodes CDR1 SGHDN and CDR2 FVKESK. This CDR3 region has 12 residues. V dropped 5 bases and J dropped 13 bases, with 18 bases sitting between them. CDR3 region: CASSKNWQDFYF. For the CDR3, the DNA is TGTGCCAGCAGCAAGAATTGGCAGGATTTTTACTTC. The entire variable domain, with the rest obtained from reference TRBV14 and TRBJ2-7, is as follows: EAGVTQFPSHSVIEKGQTVTLRCDPISGHDNLYWYRRVMGKEIKFLLHFVKESKQDESGMPNNRFLAERTGGTYSTLKVQPAELEDSGVYFCASSKNWQDFYFGPGTRLTVT.

This rearrangement joins TRBV7-9 to TRBJ1-2, with unresolved D. Germline lookup yields CDR1 SEHNR and CDR2 FQNEAQ (reference sequence). Trimming pared 2 bases from V and 2 bases from J, leaving 12 bases between. The CDR3 totals 15 residues. CDR3 bases: TGTGCCAGCAGCTTACCGCCGGGGTTAAACTATGGCTACACCTTC. Translated, it gives CASSLPPGLNYGYTF. Full variable domain (outside the CDR3, taken from reference TRBV7-9 and TRBJ1-2): DTGVSQNPRHKITKRGQNVTFRCDPISEHNRLYWYRQTLGQGPEFLTYFQNEAQLEKSRLLSDRFSAERPKGSFSTLEIQRTEQGDSAMYLCASSLPPGLNYGYTFGSGTRLTVV.

V is TRBV7-2 and J is TRBJ2-5; TRBD2 matches 11 bases. Per germline, CDR1 SGHTA and CDR2 FQGNSA. V shed 7 bases and J 5 bases; nucleotides not matched to a gene: 9. The CDR3 is 15 amino acids. This CDR3 is CASTYSGGAGETQYF. For the CDR3, the DNA is TGTGCCAGCACCTATAGCGGGGGGGCCGGTGAGACCCAGTACTTC.

This clone has just one count. The chain uses TRBV6-5 and TRBJ1-1; D gene unclear. The CDR3 sequence is 12 residues long. V was shortened by 6 bases and J by 9 bases, with 14 bases between the two germline ends. CDR1 is MNHEY, CDR2 SVGAGI, per germline. CDR3 coding DNA: TGTGCCAGCAGCAAAGGGAGGTCGAAAGCTTTCTTT. It translates to CASSKGRSKAFF.

V and J are TRBV5-1 and TRBJ2-3, with 7 bases aligning to TRBD1. The ends lost 2 bases at V and 0 bases at J; junction bases unmatched: 0. This CDR3 comprises 14 residues. Germline V lookup: CDR1 SGHRS, CDR2 YFSETQ. In DNA, the CDR3 is TGCGCCAGCAGCTTAGGGGGCAGCACAGATACGCAGTATTTT. This gives the protein CASSLGGSTDTQYF.

The genes are TRBV29-1 and TRBJ1-1; tentative D call: TRBD1 (5 bases). The CDR3 contains 14 residues. Germline lookup yields CDR1 SQVTM and CDR2 ANQGSEA. Trimming pared 5 bases from V and 0 bases from J, leaving 13 bases between. CDR3 in amino acids: CSVLLQGMNTEAFF. The CDR3 DNA reads TGCAGCGTTCTCCTGCAGGGTATGAACACTGAAGCTTTCTTT.